This T cell receptor beta chain was sequenced in a study of T cells in tumors after PD-1 blockade. Study context: Excluded were patients with checkpoint blockade, immunosuppressants, or radiotherapy or other anti-cancer therapy within 4 weeks. Mean per blood sample: 113,528 templates (about 24,679-260,000), 35,000 to 45,000 unique clonotypes.

General study results and limits: Some novel exhausted tumor clones appeared in pre-treatment blood, suggesting peripheral recruitment.

Notes on this clone: The antigen is unknown.

TCRdb's copy holds only in-frame clones and misses some; the assay was immunoSEQ multiplex PCR. The profile shows 34,000 or so clones, roughly 73% of them singletons. J lost 5 bases, V lost 4 bases, and 8 bases had no gene match. The CDR3 sequence is 15 residues long. Germline lookup yields CDR1 MNHEY and CDR2 SVGEGT. The TCR originated in a human donor with basal cell carcinoma. The source material was PBMCs, sampled after anti-PD-1 treatment. V usage is TRBV6-2 or TRBV6-3 and J usage is TRBJ2-1; 7 nucleotides line up with TRBD2. CDR3: CASSSAGTINNEQFF. DNA of the CDR3: TGTGCCAGCAGTTCTGCCGGGACTATAAACAATGAGCAGTTCTTC.